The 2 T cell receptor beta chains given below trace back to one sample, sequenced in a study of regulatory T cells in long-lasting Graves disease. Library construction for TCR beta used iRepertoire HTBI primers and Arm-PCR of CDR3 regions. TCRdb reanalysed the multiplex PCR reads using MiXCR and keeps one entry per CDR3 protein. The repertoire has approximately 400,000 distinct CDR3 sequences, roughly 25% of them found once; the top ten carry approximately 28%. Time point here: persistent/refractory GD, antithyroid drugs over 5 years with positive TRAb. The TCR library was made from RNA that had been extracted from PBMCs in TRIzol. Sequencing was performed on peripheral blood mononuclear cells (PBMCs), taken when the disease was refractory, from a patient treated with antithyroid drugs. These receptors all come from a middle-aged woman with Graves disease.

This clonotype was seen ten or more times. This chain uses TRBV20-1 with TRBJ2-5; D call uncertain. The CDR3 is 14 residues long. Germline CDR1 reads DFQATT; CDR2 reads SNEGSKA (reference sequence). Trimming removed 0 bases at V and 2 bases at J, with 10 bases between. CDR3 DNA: TGCAGTGCTAGAGACTACCCATTACAAGAGACCCAGTACTTC. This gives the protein CSARDYPLQETQYF.

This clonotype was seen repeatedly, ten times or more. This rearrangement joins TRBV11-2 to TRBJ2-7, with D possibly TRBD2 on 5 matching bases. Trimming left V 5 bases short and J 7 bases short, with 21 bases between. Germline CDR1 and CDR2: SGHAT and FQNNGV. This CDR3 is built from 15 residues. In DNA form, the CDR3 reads TGTGCCAGCAGCCCGGTCGGGATTGGTGCCGGGGAGCAGTACTTC. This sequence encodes CASSPVGIGAGEQYF.